This T cell receptor (beta chain) originates from a study of blood T cells in healthy people across ages. The CDR3 is 17 residues long. CDR1 is DFQATT and CDR2 is SNEGSKA in the germline V gene (reference sequence). After removal of 1 base from V and 6 bases from J, the junction contained 14 bases not matched to a gene. This clonotype was seen ten or more times. The second PCR ran about 6 to 12 cycles with a sample-barcoded 5' primer and J-beta primers. TCRdb called the 5' RACE reads again in MiXCR, with one record for every CDR3 protein. The sample contains around 850,000 distinct CDR3 sequences, around 36% of which appear only once.

The sequenced sample was blood. The chain couples TRBV20-1 to TRBJ2-1; 8 positions match TRBD2. The sequence came from a man aged 18 to 29 in good health. The DNA of the CDR3 is TGCAGTGCTAGAGCCCCCCTTCAGCGGGGGAGGATCAATGAGCAGTTCTTC. The encoded protein is CSARAPLQRGRINEQFF.